This note documents a single T cell receptor (beta chain) sequence. Its antigen is unknown. There are no base qualities to consult, and no much larger clone falls within one base. The receptor library was made with 5' RACE. For sequencing, an Illumina HiSeq 2000 was employed. Template switching introduced a universal primer binding site; the final cDNA contained a unique molecular identifier, enabling accurate counting of TCR cDNA molecules. First-strand cDNA for TCR alpha and beta chains was synthesized from specific primers in the conserved constant-segment region. Each cDNA library was double barcoded, with a SMART-Mk sample barcode plus Illumina barcodes, to control for contamination. TruSeq adapter sequences, together with Illumina sample barcodes, were added in two successive PCR steps. The TCR alpha and beta cDNA libraries were sequenced on the Illumina HiSeq platform using custom primers. The paper's processing steps were these. MiGEC processed the raw reads to extract unique molecular identifiers, while MiXCR was used to determine the CDR3 positions. For each individual, recombination models were inferred using an EM algorithm with the repgenHMM and IGoR tools. The analysis of shared clonotypes was done with the tcR package in R, with sharing normalized by the product of cloneset sizes. To study raw recombination free of thymic and clonal selection effects, out-of-frame nonproductive sequences were analyzed. TCRdb ran its own pipeline on the public reads, namely fastp trimming at Q25 and MiXCR clone calling, and kept in-frame beta chains. CDR3 protein duplicates are merged, each entry listing the most common genes and DNA. For this entry, the V and J calls and clone size follow TCRdb and not the study's own pipeline. Within this sample are approximately 470,000 distinct CDR3 sequences, with 11% to 15% of them counted one time only. The ten most abundant clones make up around 0.52% of the sample.

The sample is drawn from a study of identical twins (dated by TCRdb to about 2016). Study-wide context: To test whether fetal clonotypes persist, the study used deep sequencing on TCR alpha and beta repertoires from monozygotic twins, unrelated adults of various ages, and cord blood. To rule out contamination, replicate twin experiments were performed at different times with different library preparation protocols. The investigation overall reported the following: Out-of-frame TCR alpha sequences shared between twins showed an excess of low generation-probability sequences compared with coincidental sharing between unrelated individuals. Invariant T cells such as MAIT and iNKT could partly confound zero-insertion analyses, though diverse VJ usage argued against this for most clonotypes. Conclusions relied on cross-sectional statistical analysis, since the same donors could not be followed over many years. Excess twin sharing in beta out-of-frame sequences was weaker because fewer shared sequences lowered the signal-to-noise ratio. Recombination models systematically underestimated out-of-frame TCR alpha sharing in monozygotic twins but agreed with sharing between unrelated individuals. Fewer insertions were carried by abundant cord blood beta clonotypes; a weaker similar trend was observed in young adult naive repertoires, while no such trend was observed in memory repertoires.

CDR3 length: 13 amino acids, cysteine to phenylalanine. The entry retains the CDR3 DNA only, 39 bases that are in frame from base 1. V sheds 1 base and J sheds 6 bases, leaving 7 bases between their ends. The CDR1 and CDR2 encoded by the germline V gene are SNHLY and FYNNEI. Every donor in the study was a healthy Caucasian. The twin cohort consisted of three pairs of female monozygotic twins, all aged roughly 18 to 30 years. Positive isolation kits from Invitrogen were used to isolate the CD4+ and CD8+ T cell populations. The sample was also reused in another study, on yellow fever vaccine responses in identical twins. The second study's paper adds: The authors reported that the T cell response to vaccination in identical twins appeared partly convergent and partly personalized. The study precisely tracked vaccine-responding T cell clones in identical twins.

The sequence came from a woman aged 18-29 years in good health. The specimen was CD4+ T cells sorted from blood. The chain uses TRBV2 and TRBJ2-1; the D region possibly corresponds to TRBD1 (5 bases align). The nucleotide sequence is given as TGTGCCAGCAGTGAAGGCAGGGTCAATGAGCAGTTCTTC. This codes for CASSEGRVNEQFF.